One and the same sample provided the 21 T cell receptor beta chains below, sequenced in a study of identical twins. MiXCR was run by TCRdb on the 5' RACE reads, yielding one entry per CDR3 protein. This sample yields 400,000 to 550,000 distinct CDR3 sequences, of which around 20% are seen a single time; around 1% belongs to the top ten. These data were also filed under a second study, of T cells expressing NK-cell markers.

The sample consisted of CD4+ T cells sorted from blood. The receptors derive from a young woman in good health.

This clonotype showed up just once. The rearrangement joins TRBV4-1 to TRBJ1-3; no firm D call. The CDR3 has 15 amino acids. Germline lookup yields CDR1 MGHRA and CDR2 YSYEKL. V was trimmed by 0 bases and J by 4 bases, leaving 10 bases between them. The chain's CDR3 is CASSQDPGLGNTIYF. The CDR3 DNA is TGCGCCAGCAGCCAAGATCCGGGTTTGGGAAACACCATATATTTT.

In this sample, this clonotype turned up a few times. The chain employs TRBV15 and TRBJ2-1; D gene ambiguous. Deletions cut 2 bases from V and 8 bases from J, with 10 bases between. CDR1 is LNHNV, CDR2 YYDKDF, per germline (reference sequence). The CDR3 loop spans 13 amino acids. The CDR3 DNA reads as TGTGCCACCAGCAGACTAACCTCCTATGAGCAGTTCTTC. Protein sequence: CATSRLTSYEQFF.

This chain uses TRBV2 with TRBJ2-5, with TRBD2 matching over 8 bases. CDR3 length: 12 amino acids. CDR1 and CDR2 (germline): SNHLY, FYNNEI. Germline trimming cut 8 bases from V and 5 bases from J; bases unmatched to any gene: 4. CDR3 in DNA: TGTGCCAGCGGACTAGCCACGGAGACCCAGTACTTC. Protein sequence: CASGLATETQYF.

The CDR3 nucleotides read TGTGCCAGTATGAGGGACGGTAACACTGAAGCTTTCTTT. Translated, it gives CASMRDGNTEAFF. The chain uses TRBV19 and TRBJ1-1; D is possibly TRBD1 (5 bases). Trimming cost V 7 bases and J 2 bases, with 11 bases left between them. Germline CDR1 is LNHDA and CDR2 is SQIVND (reference sequence). CDR3 length: 13 residues. Together with reference TRBV19 and TRBJ1-1, the CDR3 gives the full variable domain: DGGITQSPKYLFRKEGQNVTLSCEQNLNHDAMYWYRQDPGQGLRLIYYSQIVNDFQKGDIAEGYSVSREKKESFPLTVTSAQKNPTAFYLCASMRDGNTEAFFGQGTRLTVV.

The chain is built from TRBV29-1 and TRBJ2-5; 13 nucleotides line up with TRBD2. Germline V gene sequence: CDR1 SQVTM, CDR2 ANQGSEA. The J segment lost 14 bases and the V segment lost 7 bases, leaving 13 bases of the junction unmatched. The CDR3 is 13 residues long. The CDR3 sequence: CSGRLAGGPVQYF. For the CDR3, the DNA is TGCAGCGGCCGACTAGCGGGAGGCCCGGTTCAATACTTC.

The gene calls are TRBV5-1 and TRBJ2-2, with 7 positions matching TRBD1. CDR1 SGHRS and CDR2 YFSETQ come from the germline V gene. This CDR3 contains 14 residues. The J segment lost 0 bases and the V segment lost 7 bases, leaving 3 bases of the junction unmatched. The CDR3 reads CASAGQANTGELFF. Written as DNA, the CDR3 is TGCGCCAGCGCCGGACAGGCGAACACCGGGGAGCTGTTTTTT.

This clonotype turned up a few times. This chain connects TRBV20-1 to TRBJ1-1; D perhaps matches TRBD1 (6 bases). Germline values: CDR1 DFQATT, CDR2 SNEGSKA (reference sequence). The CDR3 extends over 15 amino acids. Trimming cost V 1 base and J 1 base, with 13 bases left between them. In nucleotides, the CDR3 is TGCAGTGCTAGAGTAGGGGGGGGGCGGAACACTGAAGCTTTCTTT. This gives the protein CSARVGGGRNTEAFF.

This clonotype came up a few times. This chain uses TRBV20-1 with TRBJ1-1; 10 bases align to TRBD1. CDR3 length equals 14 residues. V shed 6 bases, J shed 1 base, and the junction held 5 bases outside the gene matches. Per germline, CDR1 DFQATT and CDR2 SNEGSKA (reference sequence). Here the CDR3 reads CSALRDRGNTEAFF. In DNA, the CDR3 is TGCAGTGCCCTTAGGGACAGGGGGAACACTGAAGCTTTCTTT.

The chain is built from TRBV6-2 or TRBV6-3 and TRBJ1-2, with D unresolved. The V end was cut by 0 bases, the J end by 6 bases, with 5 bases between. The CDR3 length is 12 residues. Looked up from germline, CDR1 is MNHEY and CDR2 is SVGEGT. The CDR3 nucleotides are TGTGCCAGCAGTTACTCGGGAAATGGCTACACCTTC. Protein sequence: CASSYSGNGYTF.

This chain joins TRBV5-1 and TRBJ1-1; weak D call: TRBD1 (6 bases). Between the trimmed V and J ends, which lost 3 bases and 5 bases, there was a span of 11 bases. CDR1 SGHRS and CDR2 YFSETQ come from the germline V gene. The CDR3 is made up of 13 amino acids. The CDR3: CASSSQTGTEAFF. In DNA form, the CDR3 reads TGCGCCAGCAGCTCCCAGACAGGTACTGAAGCTTTCTTT.

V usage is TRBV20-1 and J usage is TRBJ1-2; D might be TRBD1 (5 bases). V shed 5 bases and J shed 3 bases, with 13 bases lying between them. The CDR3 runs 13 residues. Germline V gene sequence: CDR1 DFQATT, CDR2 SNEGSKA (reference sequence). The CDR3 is CSAPDTKDYGYTF. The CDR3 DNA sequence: TGCAGTGCTCCGGACACGAAGGACTATGGCTACACCTTC.

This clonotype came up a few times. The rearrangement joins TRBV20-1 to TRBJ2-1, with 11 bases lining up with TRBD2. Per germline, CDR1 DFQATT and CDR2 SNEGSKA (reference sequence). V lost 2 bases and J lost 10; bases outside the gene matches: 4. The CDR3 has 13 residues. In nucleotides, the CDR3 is TGCAGTGCTAGACTAGCGGGAGGTCTCGAGCAGTTCTTC. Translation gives CSARLAGGLEQFF.

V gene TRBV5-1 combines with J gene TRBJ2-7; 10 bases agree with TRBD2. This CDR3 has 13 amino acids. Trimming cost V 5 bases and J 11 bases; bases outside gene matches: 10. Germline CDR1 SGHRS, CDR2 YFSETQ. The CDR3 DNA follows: TGCGCCAGCAGGGAAGGACTAGCGGACGTTGAGTACTTC. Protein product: CASREGLADVEYF.

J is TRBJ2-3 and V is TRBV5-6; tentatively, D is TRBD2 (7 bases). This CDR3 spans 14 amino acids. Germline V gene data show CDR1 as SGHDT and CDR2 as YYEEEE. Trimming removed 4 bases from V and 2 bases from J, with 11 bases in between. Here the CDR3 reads CASSGGAHTDTQYF. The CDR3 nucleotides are TGTGCCAGCAGCGGGGGGGCCCACACAGATACGCAGTATTTT.

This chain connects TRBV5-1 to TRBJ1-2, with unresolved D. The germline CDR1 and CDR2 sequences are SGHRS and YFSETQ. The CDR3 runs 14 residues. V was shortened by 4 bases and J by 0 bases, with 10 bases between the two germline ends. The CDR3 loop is CASSPRDTNYGYTF. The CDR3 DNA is TGCGCCAGCAGCCCCCGGGATACTAACTATGGCTACACCTTC.

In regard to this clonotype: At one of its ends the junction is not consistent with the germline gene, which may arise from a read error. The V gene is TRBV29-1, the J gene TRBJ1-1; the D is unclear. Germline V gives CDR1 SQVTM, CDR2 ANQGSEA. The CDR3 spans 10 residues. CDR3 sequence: CSVVGTEASF. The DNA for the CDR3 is TGCAGCGTTGTTGGTACTGAAGCTTCCTTT.

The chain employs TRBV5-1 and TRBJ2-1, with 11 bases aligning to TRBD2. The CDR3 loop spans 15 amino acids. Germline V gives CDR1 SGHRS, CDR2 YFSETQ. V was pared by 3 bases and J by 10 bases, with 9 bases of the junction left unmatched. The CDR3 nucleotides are TGCGCCAGCAGCTACCTAGCGGGGGGAGCACTCGAGCAGTTCTTC. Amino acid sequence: CASSYLAGGALEQFF.

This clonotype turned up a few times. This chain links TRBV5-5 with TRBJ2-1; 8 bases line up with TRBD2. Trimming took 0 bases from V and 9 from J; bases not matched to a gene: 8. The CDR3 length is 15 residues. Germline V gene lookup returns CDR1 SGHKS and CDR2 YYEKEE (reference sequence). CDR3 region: CASSLAGRGNGEQFF. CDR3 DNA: TGTGCCAGCAGCTTGGCCGGGAGGGGGAACGGTGAGCAGTTCTTC.

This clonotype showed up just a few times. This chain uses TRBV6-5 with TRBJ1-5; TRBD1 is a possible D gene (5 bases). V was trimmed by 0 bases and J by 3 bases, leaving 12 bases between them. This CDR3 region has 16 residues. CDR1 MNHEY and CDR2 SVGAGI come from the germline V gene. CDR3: CASSYSGGINNQPQHF. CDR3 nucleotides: TGTGCCAGCAGTTACTCGGGGGGGATCAACAATCAGCCCCAGCATTTT.

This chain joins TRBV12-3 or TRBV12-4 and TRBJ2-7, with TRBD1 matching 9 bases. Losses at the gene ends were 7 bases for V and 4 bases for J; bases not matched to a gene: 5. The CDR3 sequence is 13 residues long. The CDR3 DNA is TGTGCCAGCACCGCCGACAGGGGGTACGAGCAGTACTTC. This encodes CASTADRGYEQYF.

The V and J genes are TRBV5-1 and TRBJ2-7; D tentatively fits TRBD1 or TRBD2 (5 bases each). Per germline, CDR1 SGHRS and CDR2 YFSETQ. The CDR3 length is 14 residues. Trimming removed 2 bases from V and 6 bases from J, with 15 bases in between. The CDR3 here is CASSFTGPLFEQYF. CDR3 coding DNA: TGCGCCAGCAGCTTTACGGGGCCGCTTTTCGAGCAGTACTTC. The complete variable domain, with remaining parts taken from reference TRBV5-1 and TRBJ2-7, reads KAGVTQTPRYLIKTRGQQVTLSCSPISGHRSVSWYQQTPGQGLQFLFEYFSETQRNKGNFPGRFSGRQFSNSRSEMNVSTLELGDSALYLCASSFTGPLFEQYFGPGTRLTVT.